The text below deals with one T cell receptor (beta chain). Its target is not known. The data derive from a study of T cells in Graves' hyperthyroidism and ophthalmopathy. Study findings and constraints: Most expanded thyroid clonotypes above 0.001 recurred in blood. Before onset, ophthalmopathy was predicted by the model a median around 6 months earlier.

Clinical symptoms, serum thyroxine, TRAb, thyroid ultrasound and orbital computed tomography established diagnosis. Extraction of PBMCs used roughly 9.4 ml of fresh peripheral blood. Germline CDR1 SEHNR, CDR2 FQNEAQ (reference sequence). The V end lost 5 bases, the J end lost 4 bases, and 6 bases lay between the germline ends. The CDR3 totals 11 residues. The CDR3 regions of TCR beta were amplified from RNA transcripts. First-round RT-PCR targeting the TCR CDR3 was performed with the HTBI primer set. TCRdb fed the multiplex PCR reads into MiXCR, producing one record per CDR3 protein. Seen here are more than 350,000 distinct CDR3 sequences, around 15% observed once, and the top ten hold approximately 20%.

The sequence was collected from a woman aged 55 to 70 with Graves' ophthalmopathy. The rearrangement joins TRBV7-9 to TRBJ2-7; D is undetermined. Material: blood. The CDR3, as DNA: TGTGCCAGCAGCCCCGAGTACGAGCAGTACTTC. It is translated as CASSPEYEQYF.